Listed below are T cell receptor beta chains from one sample, sequenced in a study of T cells expressing NK-cell markers. From its re-call of the 5' RACE reads, TCRdb lists each CDR3 protein once, without DNA. In all, the sample yields a few hundred thousand distinct CDR3 sequences. Sample: blood T cells: a sorted CD56 or NKG2C T cell subset, CD4+ or CD8+ T cells, or bulk PBMC T cells (not recorded which). The receptor set was obtained from a man aged 18 to 29 in good health. Each CDR3 is given with its conserved first and last residue.

V	J	length	CDR3
TRBV29-1	TRBJ2-3	13	CSVGEGLTDTQYF
TRBV20-1	TRBJ2-5	18	CSARALLAGGTHQETQYF
TRBV30	TRBJ1-6	12	CAWERTNSPLHF
TRBV7-2	TRBJ2-3	14	CASSSKFTTDTQYF
TRBV5-1	TRBJ2-5	16	CASSSLPSGSMETQYF
TRBV30	TRBJ2-3	16	CAWSVRRPFNADTQYF
TRBV9	TRBJ2-3	15	CASSVVGDRLDTQYF
TRBV5-1	TRBJ2-2	16	CASGPRTGTGHGELFF
TRBV6-1	TRBJ2-7	14	CASSSSGTLYEQYF
TRBV6-1	TRBJ2-3	11	CAIFWTSGNYF
TRBV20-1	TRBJ1-1	18	CSARASGGTGGAGTEAFF
TRBV9	TRBJ2-7	15	CASIGRLAGGYEQYF
TRBV9	TRBJ1-2	15	CASSVATGGNYGYTF
TRBV7-9	TRBJ2-3	16	CASSRGTRIFKDTQYF
TRBV11-2	TRBJ2-7	15	CASRTPSGRMGEQYF
TRBV12-5	TRBJ2-1	16	CASGGSTGGSYNEQFF
TRBV7-2	TRBJ2-7	14	CASSLAGGQEKQYF
TRBV5-6	TRBJ2-1	13	CATGRAGVNEQFF
TRBV3-1	TRBJ2-5	15	CASRPLIRRQETQYF
TRBV30	TRBJ2-7	15	CAWQRETGSSYEQYF
TRBV2	TRBJ2-4	14	CASSGRMRWDIQYF
TRBV4-3	TRBJ2-5	17	CASSPQDFGTGVGTQYF
TRBV4-3	TRBJ2-3	20	CASSQLVVLAGGQSTDTQYF
TRBV24-1	TRBJ2-7	12	CATSDSDREQYF
TRBV12-3/TRBV12-4	TRBJ2-7	20	CASSATSGRGLRLLDYEQYF
TRBV4-1	TRBJ1-2	15	CASSRLKDGGYGYTF
TRBV5-1	TRBJ1-2	13	CASSLTGDYGYTF
TRBV3-1	TRBJ2-3	16	CASSLKAGLSTDTQYF
TRBV11-2	TRBJ2-5	18	CASSLEAPDRVGGETQYF
TRBV9	TRBJ2-5	14	CASSATSREETQYF
TRBV10-2	TRBJ2-1	14	CASTGLAGLYEQFF
TRBV27	TRBJ2-7	16	CASSLAVTTGYYEQYF
TRBV29-1	TRBJ2-7	18	CSVAFPKGGQAFSYEQYF
TRBV25-1	TRBJ2-1	11	CASSEGGVQFF
TRBV27	TRBJ1-5	16	CASSLSGVESNQPQHF
TRBV5-1	TRBJ2-5	15	CASSLGDGNQETQYF
TRBV5-1	TRBJ2-2	18	CASSFRLAGGRWTGELFF
TRBV5-6	TRBJ1-1	14	CASSRDRVGTEAFF
TRBV18	TRBJ2-1	19	CASSLRTSGRPPPNNEQFF
TRBV6-6	TRBJ2-7	12	CASRSADYEQYF
TRBV12-3/TRBV12-4	TRBJ2-1	17	CASSLGLSSGSYNEQFF
TRBV29-1	TRBJ2-1	17	CSVEDPREHGSYNEQFF
TRBV6-2/TRBV6-3	TRBJ2-5	16	CASSRRLAGYQETQYF
TRBV5-8	TRBJ2-1	17	CASSDTGGTPRHNEQFF
TRBV25-1	TRBJ2-1	15	CASSELLAAWNEQFF
TRBV12-5	TRBJ1-1	14	CASGGRDSDTEAFF